Here is one T cell receptor (beta chain) with its context. TCRdb's table, derived via immunoSEQ multiplex PCR, lists solely in-frame clones and lacks some. The sample has roughly 100,000 clones, approximately 83% seen once; the top ten hold roughly 1.5%. There are 13 residues in the CDR3. V lost 4 bases to trimming and J lost 5 bases, with 11 bases between them. The germline CDR1 and CDR2 sequences are MRHNA and SNTAGT. The data were taken from a study of OX40 agonist ivuxolimab in advanced cancers. Turning to the study itself: The dose-escalation group included hepatocellular carcinoma, melanoma, renal cell carcinoma and head and neck cancer.

Sequenced material: CD4+ or CD8+ T cells sorted from blood, taken in a trial of the OX40 agonist ivuxolimab. The chain combines TRBV6-4 with TRBJ1-1; D uncertain. The clonotype was recovered from an adult with an advanced solid tumor such as melanoma, head and neck, liver or kidney cancer. CDR3 residues: CASSAFDGTEAFF. In DNA, the CDR3 is TGTGCCAGCAGTGCGTTTGACGGGACTGAAGCTTTCTTT.